This T cell receptor (beta chain) was found in a study of CD8 T cells in ankylosing spondylitis. This clonotype came up a few times. Its specificity is unknown. Study results and limitations: Several of the motif variants were reported before in synovial fluid and blood from reactive arthritis. Reportedly, disease-linked clones are significantly enriched in ankylosing spondylitis patients' matched synovial fluid. Typical of ankylosing spondylitis blood, it appeared, was a TCR beta motif of eight highly homologous variants. CD8+ by phenotype, disease-linked clones were relatively rare in peripheral blood.

With molecular barcodes, quantitative 5'-RACE was used to make the TCR beta libraries. In TCRdb, the 5' RACE reads were re-called with MiXCR into one record per CDR3 protein. The repertoire holds about 750,000 distinct CDR3 sequences, with roughly 19% as singletons. The V gene end was trimmed by 3 bases and the J gene end by 11 bases; junction bases not matched to a gene: 13. This CDR3 has 14 residues. Germline V gives CDR1 SGHNT, CDR2 YYREEE (reference sequence). Sequenced material: blood, either unsorted or a sorted T cell fraction (not recorded which). The receptor was isolated from a male donor with ankylosing spondylitis. This rearrangement joins TRBV5-4 to TRBJ1-1; 7 bases line up with TRBD1. CDR3 nucleotides: TGTGCCAGCAGCTCCCAGGGACAGCAAAACGGGGCTTTCTTT. It codes for CASSSQGQQNGAFF.